This is a list of T cell receptor beta chains from one sample in a study of cytotoxic CD8 clonotypes in ibrutinib-treated CLL. Method: immunoSEQ multiplex PCR; TCRdb's copy keeps in-frame clones and lacks some. The sample has 50,000 to 75,000 clones; roughly 70% are singletons. The material was PBMCs, obtained after 12 months of ibrutinib treatment. These receptors were taken from a human donor with chronic lymphocytic leukemia. CDR3s include the opening cysteine and the closing phenylalanine or tryptophan. A D gene is named only where the DNA matches it firmly. Not every row has a clone size; where given, it reads once, few, many or a size class.

j_gene	abundance	d_gene	v_gene	CDR3nt	CDR3aa
TRBJ2-5	-	-	TRBV2	TGTGCCAGCAGGGACAACCAAGAGACCCAGTACTTC	CASRDNQETQYF
TRBJ2-5	-	-	TRBV2	TGTGCCAGCAGTGGGGGTGACTCCCACGTGTACCAAGAGACCCAGTACTTC	CASSGGDSHVYQETQYF
TRBJ2-7	-	-	TRBV15	TGTGCCACCAGCAGAGGGGGTTGGGGCTACGAGCAGTACTTC	CATSRGGWGYEQYF
TRBJ2-3	-	-	TRBV7-9	TGTGCCAGCAGCATCGGGACGGCTACGGATACGCAGTATTTT	CASSIGTATDTQYF
TRBJ2-7	-	TRBD2	TRBV9	TGTGCCAGCAGCCCTACTAGCGGATACGAGCAGTACTTC	CASSPTSGYEQYF
TRBJ2-7	-	TRBD2	TRBV28	TGTGCCAGCAGTCCTGGGACTAGCGGGAGTGGATACTTC	CASSPGTSGSGYF
TRBJ2-7	-	TRBD2	TRBV19	TGTGCCAGTAGTACTCCGGGGGGGCGAACCTACGAGCAGTACTTC	CASSTPGGRTYEQYF
TRBJ2-2	many	-	TRBV5-1	TGCGCCAGCAGCTTGGGTAGCGGTTATCCGAACACCGGGGAGCTGTTTTTT	CASSLGSGYPNTGELFF
TRBJ1-2	-	-	TRBV6-1	TGTGCCAGCAGTGAACCCGCAGGGCATTTTTATGGCTACACCTTC	CASSEPAGHFYGYTF
TRBJ2-3	-	-	TRBV10-3	TGTGCCATCAGTCAGAGACAGAAGGCAGATACGCAGTATTTT	CAISQRQKADTQYF
TRBJ2-7	few	-	TRBV9	TGTGCCAGCAGCGTAGATGGCAGGGACGACGAGCAGTACTTC	CASSVDGRDDEQYF
TRBJ2-7	-	-	TRBV5-1	TGCGCCAGCAGCTTGGGTGCAGGGCTCAACGAGCAGTACTTC	CASSLGAGLNEQYF
TRBJ2-1	-	-	TRBV28	TGTGCCAGCACCGTCGTTTGGCGGCATGAGCAGTTCTTC	CASTVVWRHEQFF
TRBJ1-2	-	-	TRBV4-1	TGCGCCAGCAGCCACAGTTCCGGGTCTAACTATGGCTACACCTTC	CASSHSSGSNYGYTF
TRBJ2-5	-	-	TRBV27	TGTGCCAGCAGTCGATGGGAGCAAGAGACCCAGTACTTC	CASSRWEQETQYF
TRBJ2-2	-	-	TRBV5-1	TGCGCCAGCAGCTTGGGGGGAGGCGCGAACACCGGGGAGCTGTTTTTT	CASSLGGGANTGELFF
TRBJ2-7	few	-	TRBV29-1	TGCAGCGTTACAGCCGGGGCCTACGAGCAGTACTTC	CSVTAGAYEQYF
TRBJ2-2	-	-	TRBV5-1	TGCGCCAGCAGCTTGGACGGGGGCGCAAGCACCGGGGAGCTGTTTTTT	CASSLDGGASTGELFF
TRBJ1-3	-	TRBD1	TRBV5-1	TGCGCCAGCAGCTTGGAACAGGGGGGATCTGGAAACACCATATATTTT	CASSLEQGGSGNTIYF
TRBJ1-3	-	TRBD1	TRBV5-1	TGCGCCAGCAGCTGGTCGGGGACAGATGGTGGAAACACCATATATTTT	CASSWSGTDGGNTIYF
TRBJ2-6	few	-	TRBV30	TGTGCCTGGGAACTAAGCTCTGGGGCCAACGTCCTGACTTTC	CAWELSSGANVLTF
TRBJ2-2	-	-	TRBV7-7	TGTGCCAGCAGCTTAGGTCTAGGAAGCACCGGGGAGCTGTTTTTT	CASSLGLGSTGELFF
TRBJ2-5	-	TRBD1	TRBV28	TGTGCCAGCAGTTTCCGGAGACAGGGCAGTCGTGAGACCCAGTACTTC	CASSFRRQGSRETQYF
TRBJ2-3	few	-	TRBV5-4	TGTGCCAGCAGCGCGGGGAGTGGCGATACGCAGTATTTT	CASSAGSGDTQYF
TRBJ2-3	-	TRBD2	TRBV10-3	TGTGCCATCAGTGACCGTGGGAGGGAGAGTGGAGATACGCAGTATTTT	CAISDRGRESGDTQYF
TRBJ2-1	-	-	TRBV20-1	TGCAGTGCTAGTGTGCTGGGGCAGTTCTTC	CSASVLGQFF
TRBJ2-3	-	-	TRBV30	TGTGCCTGGAGCCGACAGTCTAGCACAGATACGCAGTATTTT	CAWSRQSSTDTQYF
TRBJ2-7	-	TRBD1	TRBV9	TGTGCCAGCAGCGTAAATAGGAAGGGACAGGGTGTTTCCTACGAGCAGTACTTC	CASSVNRKGQGVSYEQYF
TRBJ2-1	few	-	TRBV9	TGTGCCAGCGGGACAAACAATGAGCAGTTCTTC	CASGTNNEQFF
TRBJ2-3	-	TRBD2	TRBV6-1	TGTGCCAGCAGTGTCTCTAGCGGAGCTAGCACAGATACGCAGTATTTT	CASSVSSGASTDTQYF
TRBJ2-7	-	TRBD2	TRBV5-4	TGTGCCAGCAGCCCCAGACTAGCGGGAGGCCACGAGCAGTACTTC	CASSPRLAGGHEQYF
TRBJ2-1	-	-	TRBV10-3	TGTGCCATCAGTAGGGACATTAGCTCCTACAATGAGCAGTTCTTC	CAISRDISSYNEQFF
TRBJ2-7	-	-	TRBV7-3	TGTGCCAGCAGCTTAGAAGGCACTCACTCCTACGAGCAGTACTTC	CASSLEGTHSYEQYF
TRBJ2-5	-	-	TRBV2	TGTGCCAGCAGTGAAGGGCAGGGCTTCGAGACCCAGTACTTC	CASSEGQGFETQYF
TRBJ1-2	-	-	TRBV5-1	TGCGCCAGCAGGGAGGGTGGAAATTATGGCTACACCTTC	CASREGGNYGYTF
TRBJ1-2	-	-	TRBV19	TGTGCCAGTAGTCCCGGACAGTTCGGCTATGGCTACACCTTC	CASSPGQFGYGYTF
TRBJ2-5	-	-	TRBV25-1	TGTGCCAGCAGTGAATCGGTGGGGGACCAAGAGACCCAGTACTTC	CASSESVGDQETQYF
TRBJ2-5	-	TRBD2	TRBV5-1	TGCGCCAGCAGCTTGGTATGGCTAGCGGGCCTCCCCCAAGAGACCCAGTACTTC	CASSLVWLAGLPQETQYF
TRBJ2-7	-	TRBD1	TRBV9	TGTGCCAGCAGCGCCGGGACAGGGGGAGAGCAGTACTTC	CASSAGTGGEQYF
TRBJ2-7	-	-	TRBV18	TGTGCCAGCTCACCTGCCTACGAGCAGTACTTC	CASSPAYEQYF
TRBJ1-2	few	-	TRBV28	TGTGCCAGCAGTGAAGGGGGGACTAACTATGGCTACACCTTC	CASSEGGTNYGYTF
TRBJ2-7	-	TRBD2	TRBV18	TGTGCCAGCTCACCACCGAACAAGCGGGAGTTAGGCGAGCAGTACTTC	CASSPPNKRELGEQYF
TRBJ2-3	once	TRBD1	TRBV5-8	TGTGCCAGCAGCTTGATGGGACAGGGGGCAGCGCAGTATTTT	CASSLMGQGAAQYF
TRBJ2-7	-	-	TRBV6-6	TGTGCCAGCACCCCCGTACGGACTCCCGGCTACGAGCAGTACTTC	CASTPVRTPGYEQYF
TRBJ2-3	once	TRBD2	TRBV5-6	TGTGCCAGCAGCTTGACTAGCGGACCCCACACAGATACGCAGTATTTT	CASSLTSGPHTDTQYF
TRBJ2-7	-	-	TRBV14	TGTGCCAGCAGCCAAAATTTGGAATCCTACGAGCAGTACTTC	CASSQNLESYEQYF
TRBJ2-3	-	TRBD1	TRBV10-2	TGCGCCAGCAGCGGTCTGGACAGGGCTGGAGATACGCAGTATTTT	CASSGLDRAGDTQYF